This T cell receptor (beta chain) was found in a study of cytomegalovirus exposure and HLA in healthy donors. Study observations and caveats: Analysis was carried out at a later point, and it linked a missense DCLRE1C variant to TCR beta V- and J-gene trimming. Sequencing likely caused a cluster of highly shared sequence variants. In a later analysis, at a false discovery rate of 0.05, approximately 15,000 TCR beta sequences matched HLA alleles.

The J segment lost 3 bases and the V segment lost 2 bases, leaving 5 bases of the junction unmatched. The CDR3 contains 16 residues. Germline V gene lookup returns CDR1 ENHRY and CDR2 SYGVKD. Remarks on this clone: What it binds is unknown.

PCR amplification relied on 60 Vbeta primers (plus 13 Jbeta primers). Here immunoSEQ multiplex PCR was the method, and the copy in TCRdb shows in-frame clones only, minus some. The sample holds some 53,000 clones. Sampled while nominally healthy, donors likely had unrecorded immune exposures. The chain recombines TRBV10-3 with TRBJ2-3, with 10 bases identical to TRBD1. Sequenced sample: PBMCs. The TCR was taken from a woman aged 60-75 years in good health and CMV-seropositive. CDR3 protein: CAISEIGQGGTDTQYF. The DNA for the CDR3 is TGTGCCATCAGTGAGATTGGACAGGGGGGGACAGATACGCAGTATTTT.